The next 15 T cell receptor beta chains were all read from a single sample in a study of T cells in Graves' hyperthyroidism and ophthalmopathy. What was amplified from RNA transcripts were TCR beta CDR3 regions. The TCR CDR3 was amplified in a first-round RT-PCR using the HTBI primer set. From the multiplex PCR reads, TCRdb called clonotypes with MiXCR, one entry per CDR3 protein. The repertoire holds some 760,000 distinct CDR3 sequences, with 13% to 15% as singletons. The sequenced sample consisted of blood. Source of these receptors: a woman younger than 30 with Graves' hyperthyroidism.

The chain is built from TRBV6-2 or TRBV6-3 and TRBJ1-1; D unresolved. The V and J ends lost 6 bases and 0 bases respectively, with 8 bases between them. Per the germline V gene, CDR1 is MNHEY and CDR2 is SVGEGT. This CDR3 contains 13 residues. CDR3 residues: CASSGIMNTEAFF. In DNA form, the CDR3 reads TGTGCCAGCAGCGGGATTATGAACACTGAAGCTTTCTTT.

The genes are TRBV9 and TRBJ1-3; no definite D call. There are 14 residues in the CDR3. V was clipped by 2 bases and J by 4 bases, with 10 bases between them. CDR1 SGDLS and CDR2 YYNGEE come from the germline V gene. CDR3 DNA sequence: TGTGCCAGCAGCGTCGGGTCAGCCGGAAACACCATATATTTT. Residues: CASSVGSAGNTIYF.

This clonotype was observed a few times. The V gene is TRBV6-5, the J gene TRBJ1-2; D gene uncertain. V shed 0 bases and J shed 2 bases, with 13 bases lying between them. This CDR3 region has 16 residues. Germline CDR1 is MNHEY and CDR2 is SVGAGI. This chain's CDR3 is CASSYSTSALNYGYTF. CDR3 nucleotides: TGTGCCAGCAGTTACTCGACCAGCGCACTAAACTATGGCTACACCTTC.

This clonotype has at least ten counts. The genes are TRBV3-1 and TRBJ1-5; D perhaps matches TRBD1 (6 bases). Trimming pared 3 bases from V and 0 bases from J, leaving 9 bases between. Germline CDR1 LGHDT, CDR2 YNNKEL (reference sequence). This CDR3 has 15 residues. CDR3 protein: CASSQEQGSNQPQHF. CDR3 bases: TGTGCCAGCAGCCAGGAACAGGGTAGCAATCAGCCCCAGCATTTT.

The rearrangement uses TRBV5-1 and TRBJ2-1; 8 positions agree with TRBD2. The length of the CDR3 is 13 residues. Germline CDR1 and CDR2: SGHRS and YFSETQ. Trimming removed 6 bases from V and 9 bases from J; junction bases left unmatched: 8. The CDR3 sequence is CASIGTSDREQFF. The CDR3 DNA reads as TGCGCCAGCATTGGGACTAGTGATCGTGAGCAGTTCTTC.

The chain recombines TRBV6-2 or TRBV6-3 with TRBJ2-7, with 7 nucleotides matching TRBD1. The CDR3 has 15 amino acids. The germline CDR1 and CDR2 sequences are MNHEY and SVGEGT. V was clipped by 2 bases and J by 2 bases; unmatched bases: 6. This CDR3 is CASSYVRGRTYEQYF. The CDR3 DNA reads TGTGCCAGCAGTTACGTAAGGGGGCGCACCTACGAGCAGTACTTC.

This clonotype was counted between two and nine times. J is TRBJ1-1 and V is TRBV28; a weak D match, TRBD1 (6 bases). Germline V gene lookup returns CDR1 MDHEN and CDR2 SYDVKM. The V gene lost 1 base and the J gene lost 1 base, with 16 bases spanning the gap. CDR3 length: 17 amino acids. Here the CDR3 reads CASSLFVIGQRNTEAFF. CDR3 sequence (DNA): TGTGCCAGCAGTTTATTTGTAATTGGACAGCGGAACACTGAAGCTTTCTTT.

The V call is TRBV12-3 or TRBV12-4, the J call TRBJ2-2; D ambiguous. CDR3 length equals 13 residues. Between the trimmed V and J ends, which lost 6 bases and 6 bases, there was a span of 11 bases. The CDR3 coding sequence is TGTGCCAGCAGCATGGGGTCCGCCGGGGAGCTGTTTTTT. This gives the protein CASSMGSAGELFF.

Many counts were recorded for this clonotype. This CDR3 reads CASSYWASGSVTDTQYF. CDR3 sequence (DNA): TGTGCCAGCAGTTACTGGGCTAGCGGGAGCGTCACAGATACGCAGTATTTT. The chain couples TRBV6-2 or TRBV6-3 to TRBJ2-3; TRBD2 matches at 10 bases. Germline CDR1 MNHEY, CDR2 SVGEGT. The junction had 6 bases not matched to a gene; V was cut back by 1 base and J by 2 bases. The CDR3 spans 17 residues.

The chain joins TRBV3-1 to TRBJ2-1; 7 nucleotides match TRBD2. The CDR3 length is 13 residues. The germline CDR1 and CDR2 sequences are LGHDT and YNNKEL (reference sequence). Trimming took 3 bases from V and 9 from J; bases not matched to a gene: 5. DNA for the CDR3: TGTGCCAGCAGCCAGACTAGCAACGGTGAGCAGTTCTTC. Translated, it gives CASSQTSNGEQFF.

This clonotype was observed at least ten times. J is TRBJ2-4 and V is TRBV12-3 or TRBV12-4, with D perhaps given as TRBD1 or TRBD2 (5 bases each). The CDR3 is made up of 16 amino acids. Trimming stripped 3 bases from V and 8 bases from J, with 20 bases between. CDR3 in amino acids: CASSFRDLSQKHIQYF. The CDR3 DNA is TGTGCCAGCAGTTTTCGGGACCTCTCCCAAAAACACATTCAGTACTTC.

A few counts support this clonotype. This rearrangement joins TRBV20-1 to TRBJ2-7, with D perhaps assigned TRBD1 or TRBD2 (5 bases each). Trimming took off 0 bases at V and 4 bases at J, with 16 bases between the two ends. The germline gives CDR1 DFQATT, CDR2 SNEGSKA (reference sequence). The CDR3 spans 15 residues. The CDR3 DNA follows: TGCAGTGCTAGAGATCTTGGGACCAGCCCTTACGAGCAGTACTTC. This encodes CSARDLGTSPYEQYF.

This clonotype has ten or more counts. Here the CDR3 reads CASRTGRPRGTDTQYF. The DNA for the CDR3 is TGTGCCAGCAGGACCGGGCGTCCCCGAGGCACAGATACGCAGTATTTT. The rearrangement uses TRBV2 and TRBJ2-3; D gene ambiguous. Germline CDR1 reads SNHLY; CDR2 reads FYNNEI. Trimming removed 6 bases from V and 1 base from J, with 17 bases in between. CDR3 size: 16 residues.

Only a few counts were recorded for this clonotype. The chain combines TRBV4-3 with TRBJ2-3; D gene ambiguous. This CDR3 has 14 residues. CDR1 is LGHNA and CDR2 is YSLEER in the germline V gene. Trimming stripped 0 bases from V and 3 bases from J, with 7 bases between. The CDR3 sequence is CASSQDRQTDTQYF. The CDR3 region has the DNA TGCGCCAGCAGCCAAGATCGCCAGACAGATACGCAGTATTTT.

The chain uses TRBV5-1 and TRBJ1-2; D possibly corresponds to TRBD1 (5 bases). The ends were cut back, 3 bases at V and 13 bases at J, with 28 bases in the middle. The CDR3 has 16 residues. The germline gives CDR1 SGHRS, CDR2 YFSETQ. The chain's CDR3 is CASSYSGTVYGGVFTF. The DNA of the CDR3 is TGCGCCAGCAGCTACTCCGGGACCGTCTACGGCGGGGTCTTCACCTTC.